Listed below are T cell receptor beta chains from one sample, sequenced in a study of CD8+CD57+ T cells in acquired aplastic anemia. One entry per CDR3 protein, called by TCRdb with MiXCR from the reads. In the table there are over 150,000 distinct CDR3 sequences, roughly 60% of which are singletons. The sample taken for sequencing was sorted CD4+, CD8+, or CD8+CD57+ T cells (not recorded which) from PBMCs. Every receptor here comes from a human donor with aplastic anemia. CDR3s include the opening cysteine and the closing phenylalanine or tryptophan. The order of the fields is D gene, clone size, J gene, V gene, CDR3 length, CDR3 protein, CDR3 DNA. The D gene is left open where the match is weak. Some rows have no size entry. The others give once, few or many, or a class for an expanded clone.

TRBD1	-	TRBJ1-2	TRBV7-9	14	CASSSSDRDSGYTF	TGTGCCAGCAGCAGTTCCGACAGGGACTCTGGCTACACCTTC
-	-	TRBJ1-2	TRBV7-8	13	CASSFGVGGGYTF	TGTGCCAGCAGCTTCGGGGTCGGGGGCGGCTACACCTTC
-	-	TRBJ2-7	TRBV5-1	13	CASSILTDYEQYF	TGCGCCAGCAGCATTCTGACGGATTACGAGCAGTACTTC
-	-	TRBJ1-6	TRBV7-2	14	CASSHRDKASPLHF	TGTGCCAGCAGTCACCGGGACAAGGCTTCACCCCTCCACTTT
-	many	TRBJ2-6	TRBV19	12	CASRTGANVLTF	TGTGCCAGTAGAACTGGGGCCAACGTCCTGACTTTC
-	-	TRBJ1-6	TRBV9	15	CASSGAGAENSPLHF	TGTGCCAGCAGCGGTGCAGGGGCGGAGAATTCACCCCTCCACTTT
-	many	TRBJ2-2	TRBV6-4	14	CASSSDLLTGELFF	TGTGCCAGCAGTTCGGACTTACTCACCGGGGAGCTGTTTTTT
TRBD1	-	TRBJ1-6	TRBV10-3	13	CAIGQDSNSPLHF	TGTGCCATCGGACAGGACTCGAATTCACCCCTCCACTTT
-	-	TRBJ2-5	TRBV7-3	13	CASSLTPGETQYF	TGTGCCAGCAGCTTAACCCCTGGAGAGACCCAGTACTTC
-	-	TRBJ2-7	TRBV5-4	15	CASSGTYQGSHEQYF	TGTGCCAGCAGCGGCACTTATCAGGGGTCTCACGAGCAGTACTTC
TRBD1	once	TRBJ1-1	TRBV7-9	14	CASSVQGAYTEAFF	TGTGCCAGCAGCGTACAGGGGGCCTACACTGAAGCTTTCTTT
-	-	TRBJ2-1	TRBV9	13	CASRATGYAEQFF	TGTGCCAGCAGAGCCACAGGGTATGCTGAGCAGTTCTTC
TRBD2	-	TRBJ2-7	TRBV7-8	15	CASSRGLAASYEQYF	TGTGCCAGCAGCCGGGGACTAGCGGCCTCCTACGAGCAGTACTTC
-	-	TRBJ2-7	TRBV24-1	13	CATSDRGRDEQYF	TGTGCCACCAGTGACAGGGGCAGGGACGAGCAGTACTTC
-	-	TRBJ1-1	TRBV10-3	15	CAISDGWIEGTEAFF	TGTGCCATCAGTGACGGTTGGATTGAGGGCACTGAAGCTTTCTTT
TRBD2	-	TRBJ2-5	TRBV2	14	CASSSLAGGETQYF	TGTGCCAGCAGCTCCCTCGCGGGGGGAGAGACCCAGTACTTC
-	-	TRBJ1-1	TRBV27	13	CASSFSVRGEAFF	TGTGCCAGCAGTTTCTCCGTTCGGGGTGAAGCTTTCTTT
-	-	TRBJ1-1	TRBV6-5	14	CASSYGTSNTEAFF	TGTGCCAGCAGTTACGGCACTTCGAACACTGAAGCTTTCTTT
TRBD1	-	TRBJ2-4	TRBV15	14	CATALGTGPNIQYF	TGTGCCACCGCCCTTGGGACAGGCCCAAACATTCAGTACTTC
TRBD2	few	TRBJ2-5	TRBV20-1	13	CSARDGSGGEQYF	TGCAGTGCTAGAGATGGAAGCGGGGGTGAGCAGTACTTC
-	-	TRBJ2-7	TRBV7-8	14	CASSLGERAGWQYF	TGTGCCAGCAGCTTAGGGGAGAGGGCAGGTTGGCAGTACTTC
-	many	TRBJ1-2	TRBV5-1	15	CASSPDSPKHYGYTF	TGCGCCAGCAGCCCGGACAGTCCGAAGCACTATGGCTACACCTTC
-	-	TRBJ2-2	TRBV20-1	14	CSARLTGRTGELFF	TGCAGTGCTAGACTAACAGGGAGGACCGGGGAGCTGTTTTTT
TRBD1	-	TRBJ1-1	TRBV2	12	CASIGQGGEAFF	TGTGCCAGCATCGGACAGGGTGGTGAAGCTTTCTTT
-	-	TRBJ1-2	TRBV7-6	14	CASSLAGGGYGYTF	TGTGCCAGCAGCTTAGCAGGCGGGGGCTATGGCTACACCTTC